Included here is one T cell receptor (beta chain) sequence, with context. Its antigen target is currently unknown. Per-base quality was not reported, and no clone a single base away is much larger than it. In total, roughly 710 healthy bone marrow donors made up the cohort. At the time of sampling, every cohort member was nominally healthy, though immune exposures that went unrecorded were likely present. The donor tested CMV seronegative and was one of the 352 seronegative cohort members. Every donor gave a peripheral blood sample, and the peripheral blood mononuclear cells from that sample were used for TCR beta sequencing. The Qiagen DNeasy Blood Extraction Kit was used to extract genomic DNA from the blood cell samples. Reading the germline V gene (reference sequence) gives CDR1 SGHNT and CDR2 YYREEE. Its CDR3 holds 15 amino acids, cysteine through phenylalanine. Left in the record is the CDR3 DNA by itself, 45 bases read in frame from the first base. At the junction V is shortened by 1 base and J by 3 bases, with 14 bases in between.

This record comes from a study of cytomegalovirus exposure and HLA in healthy donors (dated by TCRdb to the late 2010s). About the full investigation: According to an earlier analysis of 587 of the donors, 150 million to 200 million T cells yielded some 110 million unique TCR beta sequences and approximately 300 Gb of sequence data. An early release that covered around 590 HLA-typed donors contained around 300 gigabases of sequencing data and tens of millions of unique TCR sequences. Among the roughly 400 genotyped donors, approximately 82% belonged to the genetic ancestry cluster associated with self-reported Caucasian donors. The study aimed to test whether signatures of past pathogen exposure could be identified by cataloging public T cell receptors. Using immunosequencing, the study profiled T cell repertoires from approximately 700 subjects and related those repertoires to cytomegalovirus serostatus. Besides the first cohort of under 700 subjects, a separate validation cohort made up of roughly 120 different subjects was used. High-throughput TCR immunosequencing, statistical association of individual TCRs with disease status, and machine learning were combined to predict cytomegalovirus infection status. To study patterns of TCR occurrence, a later analysis re-analyzed previously published TCR beta repertoires from hundreds of donors and added high-resolution HLA genotyping. Rather than using new phenotypic data, the later analysis identified candidate immune exposures from TCR beta sequences and from how often those sequences occurred across donors. In an earlier analysis of 500 to 650 of the donors, high-throughput TCR beta sequencing was used to judge whether each TCR beta V gene segment behaved as functional or pseudogenic. Alongside the repertoire data, information on donor age, sex, ethnicity and CMV serostatus was compiled. In a later genetic analysis, genome-wide SNP genotypes for about 55% of the roughly 700 donors were used, and that subset was treated as a discovery cohort. Every repertoire in the discovery cohort had been generated on one and the same sequencing platform. Class I and class II HLA loci were covered by the typing at four-digit resolution. The number of typed donors differed by locus: 629-630 for A, B, C, DRB1 and DQB1; 522 for DQA1; 600 to 610 for DPA1; and roughly 470 for DPB1. A handful of DR-DQ haplotypes were handled as single units for association and clustering because linkage in the cohort was strong. Among roughly 400 genotyped donors of the cohort, an average of approximately 220,000 unique TCR beta nucleotide sequences was sequenced per donor, of which approximately 18% were non-productive. Broader findings and caveats from the paper: A later analysis found that most CMV-associated TCR beta chains appeared HLA-restricted, with HLA associations seemingly driven largely by CMV exposure. At a false discovery rate of 0.05, a later analysis linked 16,951 TCR beta sequences to specific HLA alleles. Compared with equally common non-associated chains, HLA-associated TCR beta chains in a later analysis were more clonally expanded and had lower generation probabilities. The classifier was reported to diagnose cytomegalovirus status with high specificity and sensitivity in both the original and validation cohorts. A later analysis reported that several top co-occurrence clusters appeared linked to parvovirus B19, influenza, CMV and Epstein-Barr virus. The 87-base-pair reads could not distinguish some IMGT-functional V segments, including TRBV6-2 and TRBV6-3, so those segments were excluded. A group of highly shared sequence variants was considered likely to be a technical artifact of the sequencing pipeline. CMV serostatus was the only immune exposure information available for the cohort. An association between a missense DCLRE1C variant and V-gene and J-gene trimming of TCR beta chains was found in a later genetic analysis and replicated in an independent cohort. Because counts were too low, about 18 rarely observed V segments, including chromosome 9 orphons, were left out of the earlier analysis of 587 of the donors. In a later analysis, the rate of TCR association differed among HLA loci, with DRB1 alleles having the most associated TCRs and HLA-C alleles having the fewest. Compared with the approximately 700-donor mean, donors in an Asian-associated ancestry cluster had fewer N-insertions in productive TCRs, according to a later genetic analysis. The cohort was sequenced for TCR beta chains only, and without alpha or paired-chain data the features that could be detected were limited. In the study, around 160 TCR beta chains were listed as associated with cytomegalovirus. Most TCR sequences were seen in very few donors, while some public TCRs were found in many individuals. HLA typing was unavailable for some donors at each locus, so association tests used only the typed subset. A further reported finding was that TCR beta sequences accurately predicted the HLA-A and HLA-B alleles for most subjects in the first cohort. In vitro tests confirmed that a few of the cytomegalovirus-associated TCR beta chains recognize cytomegalovirus antigens. The presence/absence analyses assumed that sequencing depth was roughly uniform across donors, and that assumption may not be true. When HLA alleles, especially DR and DQ, strongly co-occurred, attributing TCR associations to individual alleles was difficult. Linkage disequilibrium might explain the correlated functional status among segregating V segments, but an unknown experimental factor could not be ruled out. In an earlier analysis of a few hundred of the donors, most TCR beta V segments were observed in productive rearrangements about 90% or about 30% of the time, broadly matching IMGT annotations. It was suggested by the authors that the approach could potentially be generalized to other disease states and immunological phenotypes.

Library method: the immunoSEQ multiplex PCR assay. For the multiplex PCR, a mixture combining 60 forward primers for TCR Vbeta segments and 13 reverse primers for TCR Jbeta segments was used. The CDR3 region of rearranged TCR beta genes was amplified from genomic DNA by a multiplex PCR assay. The Illumina HiSeq System was used to sequence the amplified TCR beta libraries as 87-base-pair reads. Concerning the study's data processing: A later analysis tallied 75 million to 95 million unique TCR beta chains across the 610 or so repertoires, and roughly 11 million of those chains were shared by two or more donors. Raw reads were error-corrected and collapsed into unique sequences with a nearest-neighbor algorithm that merged closely related sequences to remove PCR and sequencing errors. CDR3 sequences were aligned to IMGT reference sequences to assign V, D and J gene segments. For a sequence to be retained, at least a six-nucleotide match to both a V gene segment and a J gene segment was required. A rearrangement counted as productive if the CDR3 had no stop codons and remained in frame with V and J, and every other rearrangement counted as non-productive. Following IMGT convention, CDR3 was defined as the stretch from the second conserved V-encoded cysteine up to the conserved J-encoded phenylalanine. The earlier analysis of 587 of the donors excluded sequences that lacked an unambiguous match to a single V gene segment. In an earlier analysis of some 590 of the donors, V segments were called functional above 56.7% productive rearrangements and were called segregating when the between-donor standard deviation exceeded 5%. A statistical classification framework was developed to diagnose cytomegalovirus status using the catalog of TCR beta chain sequences. In a later analysis, TCR nucleotide sequences were compared against IMGT/GENE-DB human TR gene sequences so that V and J genes could be assigned. In a later analysis, CDR3 sequences and most-parsimonious VDJ recombination scenarios were assigned using the TCRdist pipeline. A later analysis defined each TCR beta chain by its CDR3 amino acid sequence plus V-gene family, and excluded reads lacking a unique V-gene family. A later analysis removed nearly 600 highly shared, low-generation-probability nucleotide sequences to deal with suspected cross-contamination and a sequencing artifact. A later analysis calculated a clonal expansion index for each public chain from normalized within-repertoire ranks of inferred template counts. A later analysis computed generation probabilities with a VDJ recombination model fitted to out-of-frame rearrangements, and checked the results against IGoR. In a later analysis, hypergeometric tests were used to score TCR-TCR, TCR-HLA and TCR-CMV co-occurrence, with a repertoire-size bias correction applied to TCR pairs. False discovery rates were estimated in a later analysis by permuting HLA or CMV assignments 20 times. A later analysis grouped co-occurring TCRs with DBSCAN, adding TCRdist sequence similarity when clustering within HLA-allele-positive subsets. Repertoires with fewer than 30,000 or more than 120,000 public chains were left out of co-occurrence clustering, as were about five repertoires with anomalous nucleotide sharing. Not all clones reach the TCRdb copy of this immuneACCESS table, which keeps in-frame sequences only. Checked studies attribute under half of the gap to unresolved V genes and leave the rest unexplained. The V and J calls and clone size come from that table; D and trimming were worked out from the DNA. Recorded for this sample are 90,000 to 140,000 clones; roughly four fifths of them occurred a single time. The top ten clonotypes cover around 1.2% of the sample.

Rearrangement joined TRBV5-4 to TRBJ2-7; TRBD2 is possibly the D segment (6 matching bases). Sample: PBMCs. The sequence was obtained from a man aged 40-49 years in good health and CMV-seronegative. The CDR3 reads as follows: CASSLSAGWVYEQYF. At the DNA level, the sequence is TGTGCCAGCAGCTTGTCGGCGGGATGGGTCTACGAGCAGTACTTC.